These T cell receptor beta chains were read from a single sample in a study of neurological immune-mediated disorders. TCRdb re-called the 5' RACE reads with MiXCR, one entry per CDR3 protein. The sample records around 20,000 distinct CDR3 sequences, 14% being singletons. The specimen sequenced was CD4+ T cells from blood. The receptors stem from a woman in her fifties or sixties with HTLV-1-associated myelopathy (HAM/TSP). The CDR3 runs from the conserved cysteine through the conserved F or W. The order of the fields is V gene, clone size, D gene, J gene, CDR3 DNA, CDR3 protein. D genes are given only for firm matches. Clone sizes are given selectively: once, few, many, or a class where the clone is expanded.

V gene: TRBV6-5; clone size: many; D gene: TRBD2; J gene: TRBJ2-7; CDR3 DNA: TGTGCCAGCAGTGTAACTAGCGGGAGGTTCGAGCAGTACTTC; CDR3 protein: CASSVTSGRFEQYF
V gene: TRBV7-2; clone size: many; D gene: -; J gene: TRBJ1-1; CDR3 DNA: TGTGCCAGCAGCTTTGGGACACCTAGGGCGGGCACTGAAGCTTTCTTT; CDR3 protein: CASSFGTPRAGTEAFF
V gene: TRBV19; clone size: -; D gene: TRBD2; J gene: TRBJ2-1; CDR3 DNA: TGTGCCAGTAATGAGCGGGGGGCCCGGAGTTATCATGAGCAGTTCTTC; CDR3 protein: CASNERGARSYHEQFF
V gene: TRBV20-1; clone size: many; D gene: -; J gene: TRBJ2-3; CDR3 DNA: TGCAGTGCTGCCTCGGTGGGAGCTACAGATACGCAGTATTTT; CDR3 protein: CSAASVGATDTQYF
V gene: TRBV29-1; clone size: many; D gene: -; J gene: TRBJ2-6; CDR3 DNA: TGCAGCGTTGGGAAAGGATCTGGGGCCAACGTCCTGACTTTC; CDR3 protein: CSVGKGSGANVLTF
V gene: TRBV5-1; clone size: many; D gene: TRBD1; J gene: TRBJ1-4; CDR3 DNA: TGCGCCAGCAGCACCGGACAGGGCGTAACTAATGAAAAACTGTTTTTT; CDR3 protein: CASSTGQGVTNEKLFF
V gene: TRBV7-2; clone size: many; D gene: TRBD1; J gene: TRBJ2-1; CDR3 DNA: TGTGCCAGTATCAAGAGACAGGACAGGATCTCCTACAATGAGCAGTTCTTC; CDR3 protein: CASIKRQDRISYNEQFF
V gene: TRBV11-3; clone size: many; D gene: -; J gene: TRBJ2-1; CDR3 DNA: TGTGCCAGCAGCTTATTTGGAGACGCTCACAATGAGCAGTTCTTC; CDR3 protein: CASSLFGDAHNEQFF
V gene: TRBV20-1; clone size: many; D gene: TRBD2; J gene: TRBJ2-7; CDR3 DNA: TGCAGTGCTAGCCCTAGCGGGGGGGTTGCTACTCCCTACGAGCAGTACTTC; CDR3 protein: CSASPSGGVATPYEQYF
V gene: TRBV2; clone size: many; D gene: TRBD2; J gene: TRBJ2-1; CDR3 DNA: TGTGCCAGCATCGGTAGACTAGCGGGAAACTACAATGAGCAGTTCTTC; CDR3 protein: CASIGRLAGNYNEQFF
V gene: TRBV20-1; clone size: many; D gene: TRBD1; J gene: TRBJ1-5; CDR3 DNA: TGCAGTGCCGGGACAGGGGGACCCTATAGCAATCAGCCCCAGCATTTT; CDR3 protein: CSAGTGGPYSNQPQHF
V gene: TRBV3-1; clone size: many; D gene: -; J gene: TRBJ1-2; CDR3 DNA: TGTGCCAGCAGCCCCCAAGAATCCTATGGCTACACCTTC; CDR3 protein: CASSPQESYGYTF
V gene: TRBV7-6; clone size: many; D gene: -; J gene: TRBJ1-4; CDR3 DNA: TGTGCCAGCAGCTCGGGACAAAATGAAAAACTGTTTTTT; CDR3 protein: CASSSGQNEKLFF
V gene: TRBV5-1; clone size: many; D gene: TRBD1; J gene: TRBJ2-6; CDR3 DNA: TGCGCCAGCCGCGGACAGGGGGCGTTCGGGGCCAACGTCCTGACTTTC; CDR3 protein: CASRGQGAFGANVLTF
V gene: TRBV19; clone size: -; D gene: -; J gene: TRBJ1-3; CDR3 DNA: TGTGCCAGTAGTGCGAGGTGGCAGGGGAATGGAAATACCATAAATTTT; CDR3 protein: CASSARWQGNGNTINF
V gene: TRBV6-2/TRBV6-3; clone size: -; D gene: -; J gene: TRBJ1-1; CDR3 DNA: TGTGCCAGCATCAAACGGAGATACACTGAAGCTTTCTTT; CDR3 protein: CASIKRRYTEAFF